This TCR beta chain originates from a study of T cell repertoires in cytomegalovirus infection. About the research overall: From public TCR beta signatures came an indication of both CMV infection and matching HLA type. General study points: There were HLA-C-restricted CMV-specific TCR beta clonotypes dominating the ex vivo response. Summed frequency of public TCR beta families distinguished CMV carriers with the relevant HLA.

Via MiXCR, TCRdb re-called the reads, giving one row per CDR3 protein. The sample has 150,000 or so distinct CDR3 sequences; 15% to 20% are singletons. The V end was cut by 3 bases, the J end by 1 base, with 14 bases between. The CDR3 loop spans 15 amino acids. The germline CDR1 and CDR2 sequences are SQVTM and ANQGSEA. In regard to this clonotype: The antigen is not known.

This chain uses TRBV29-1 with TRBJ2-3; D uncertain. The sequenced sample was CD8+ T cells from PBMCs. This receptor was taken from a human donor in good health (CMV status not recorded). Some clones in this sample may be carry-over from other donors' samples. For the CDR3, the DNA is TGCAGCGTTGATTTAGTTGGGTCGCGCACAGATACGCAGTATTTT. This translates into CSVDLVGSRTDTQYF.